Listed below are T cell receptor beta chains from one sample, sequenced in a study of shared clonotypes between healthy human individuals. Clones were read by immunoSEQ multiplex PCR, and TCRdb kept only the in-frame ones, dropping some. The sample has roughly 2.1 million clones; around 93% are singletons. The material sequenced was naive CD8+ T cells from PBMCs. These receptors came from a man younger than 30 in good health. Some clones in this sample may be carry-over from other donors' samples. Both conserved end residues are part of each CDR3. Each record gives: clone size, D gene, V gene, CDR3 protein. The D gene is left open where the match is weak. Clone size, where shown, is once, few, many, or a class for clones that have expanded.

>NA|NA|TRBV6-5
CASSYPRGGLPLVLFF
>NA|TRBD1|TRBV4-2
CASSPLRTGEETQYF
>NA|NA|TRBV27
CASSLRYTEAFF
>NA|NA|TRBV19
CASSITRANEQFF
>NA|NA|TRBV7-9
CASSLAPGGNTEAFF
>NA|TRBD1|TRBV6-5
CATSGTGTNEQFF
>NA|TRBD1|TRBV5-8
CASSSPLRGAGYTF
>NA|NA|TRBV5-1
CASSSWTGNEKLFF
>once|TRBD1|TRBV6-6
CASSLGQGWGEQYF
>NA|NA|TRBV11-2
CASSWNRDPGREQYF
>NA|NA|TRBV4-1
CASSLRGGGSSYEQYF
>NA|TRBD2|TRBV10-3
CAIQGLAGPTYEQYF
>NA|NA|TRBV7-6
CASSPLESGAHEQYF
>NA|NA|TRBV28
CASSSLVYEQYF
>NA|NA|TRBV19
CASNERQTSFRDEQFF